Detailed here is one TCR beta chain. The CDR3 totals 14 residues. CDR1 ENHRY and CDR2 SYGVKD come from the germline V gene. J was trimmed by 5 bases and V by 7 bases; bases with no gene match: 7. The authors' processing: Reference gene primer amplification yielded estimated nucleated cell counts. TCRdb keeps only in-frame clones here, not all; method: immunoSEQ multiplex PCR. Clone size and the V and J calls come from that table; the DNA yielded D and trimming. The sample includes 250,000 to 300,000 clones, over 65% of them seen just once. This record belongs to a study of blood T cell repertoires in COVID-19.

V and J are TRBV10-3 and TRBJ1-2, with 10 bases fitting TRBD1. Source material: peripheral blood. The sequence came from an elderly woman with acute or convalescent COVID-19. For the CDR3, the DNA is TGTGCCATCAATCAACGGGACAGGGGATATGGCTACACCTTC. It codes for CAINQRDRGYGYTF.